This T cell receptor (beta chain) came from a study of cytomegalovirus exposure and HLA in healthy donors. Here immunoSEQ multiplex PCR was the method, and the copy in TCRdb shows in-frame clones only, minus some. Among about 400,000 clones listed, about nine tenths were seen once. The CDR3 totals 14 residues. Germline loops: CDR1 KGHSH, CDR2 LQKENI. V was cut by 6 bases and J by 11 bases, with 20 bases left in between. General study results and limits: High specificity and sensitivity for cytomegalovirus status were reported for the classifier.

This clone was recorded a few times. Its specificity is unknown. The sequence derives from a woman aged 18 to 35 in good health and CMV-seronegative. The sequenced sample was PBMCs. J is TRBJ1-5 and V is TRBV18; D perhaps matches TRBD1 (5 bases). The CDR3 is CASSGGTDWLSQHF. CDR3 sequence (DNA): TGTGCCAGCTCCGGAGGGACCGATTGGTTGTCCCAGCATTTT. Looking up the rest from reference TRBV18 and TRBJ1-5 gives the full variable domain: NAGVMQNPRHLVRRRGQEARLRCSPMKGHSHVYWYRQLPEEGLKFMVYLQKENIIDESGMPKERFSAEFPKEGPSILRIQQVVRGDSAAYFCASSGGTDWLSQHFGDGTRLSIL.